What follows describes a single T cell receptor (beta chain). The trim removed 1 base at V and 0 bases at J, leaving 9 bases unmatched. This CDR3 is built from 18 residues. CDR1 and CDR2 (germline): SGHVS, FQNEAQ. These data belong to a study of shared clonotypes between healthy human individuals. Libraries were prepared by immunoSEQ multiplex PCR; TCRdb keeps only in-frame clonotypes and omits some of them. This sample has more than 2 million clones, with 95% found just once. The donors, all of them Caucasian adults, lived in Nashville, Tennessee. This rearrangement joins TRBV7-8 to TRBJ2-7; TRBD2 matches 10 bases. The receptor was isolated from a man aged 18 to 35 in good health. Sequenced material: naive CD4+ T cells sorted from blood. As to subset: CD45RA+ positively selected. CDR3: CASSLGGLAGASSYEQYF. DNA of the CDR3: TGTGCCAGCAGCTTAGGGGGGCTAGCGGGAGCCAGCTCCTACGAGCAGTACTTC.